One sample yielded the 20 T cell receptor beta chains listed below, sequenced in a study of blood T cell repertoires in COVID-19. Method: immunoSEQ multiplex PCR; TCRdb's copy keeps in-frame clones and lacks some. The table lists approximately 340,000 clones, approximately 90% of them singletons. Sample: PBMCs or T cells enriched from blood (not recorded which). The receptors were gathered from a woman aged 35 to 49 who had been exposed to COVID-19.

This clone has more than one count but fewer than ten. Additional DNA sequences in this sample encode the identical CDR3. The chain carries TRBV5-6 and TRBJ2-7, with a possible D match to TRBD2 (5 bases). Germline V gives CDR1 SGHDT, CDR2 YYEEEE. The CDR3 sequence is 13 residues long. V shed 1 base and J shed 1 base, with 6 bases lying between them. The CDR3 spells CASSLRGSYEQYF. CDR3 DNA: TGTGCCAGCAGCTTGCGAGGGTCCTACGAGCAGTACTTC.

Regarding this clone: This sample includes further DNA sequences coding for the same CDR3. V gene TRBV9 combines with J gene TRBJ1-2; no clear D. V gave up 0 bases and J gave up 4 bases, with 10 bases separating them. CDR1 and CDR2 (germline): SGDLS, YYNGEE. CDR3 length equals 14 residues. This chain's CDR3 is CASSVAEEGYGYTF. As DNA, the CDR3 is TGTGCCAGCAGCGTAGCGGAGGAGGGCTATGGCTACACCTTC.

The genes are TRBV19 and TRBJ1-5; D might be TRBD1 (6 bases). V shed 5 bases and J shed 2 bases, with 10 bases lying between them. This CDR3 is built from 14 residues. Germline CDR1 LNHDA, CDR2 SQIVND (reference sequence). The CDR3 reads CASSEQGGNQPQHF. The CDR3 nucleotides read TGTGCCAGTAGTGAACAGGGAGGCAATCAGCCCCAGCATTTT. Based on the CDR3 plus reference TRBV19 and TRBJ1-5, the full variable domain is DGGITQSPKYLFRKEGQNVTLSCEQNLNHDAMYWYRQDPGQGLRLIYYSQIVNDFQKGDIAEGYSVSREKKESFPLTVTSAQKNPTAFYLCASSEQGGNQPQHFGDGTRLSIL.

This clone has only one observation. V is TRBV19 and J is TRBJ1-2, with D unresolved. The V and J ends lost 3 bases and 5 bases respectively, with 16 bases between them. CDR3 length equals 15 residues. Per germline, CDR1 LNHDA and CDR2 SQIVND (reference sequence). DNA of the CDR3: TGTGCCAGTAGTATCCCATCCGAAACTTTTTATGGCTACACCTTC. Amino acid sequence: CASSIPSETFYGYTF. Looking up the rest from reference TRBV19 and TRBJ1-2 gives the full variable domain: DGGITQSPKYLFRKEGQNVTLSCEQNLNHDAMYWYRQDPGQGLRLIYYSQIVNDFQKGDIAEGYSVSREKKESFPLTVTSAQKNPTAFYLCASSIPSETFYGYTFGSGTRLTVV.

The chain combines TRBV7-9 with TRBJ2-1; 11 bases align to TRBD2. J was trimmed by 2 bases and V by 8 bases; bases with no gene match: 8. The CDR3 has 16 residues. Germline values: CDR1 SEHNR, CDR2 FQNEAQ (reference sequence). The CDR3 protein is CASGATTSGTYNEQFF. The CDR3 DNA reads TGTGCCAGCGGCGCTACGACTAGCGGGACCTACAATGAGCAGTTCTTC. Looking up the rest from reference TRBV7-9 and TRBJ2-1 gives the full variable domain: DTGVSQNPRHKITKRGQNVTFRCDPISEHNRLYWYRQTLGQGPEFLTYFQNEAQLEKSRLLSDRFSAERPKGSFSTLEIQRTEQGDSAMYLCASGATTSGTYNEQFFGPGTRLTVL.

This clone was picked up many times. The J gene is TRBJ2-1, the V gene TRBV4-3; possible D gene TRBD2, 6 bases. Germline V gene lookup returns CDR1 LGHNA and CDR2 YSLEER. Trimming took off 2 bases at V and 8 bases at J, with 10 bases between the two ends. CDR3 size: 13 residues. The CDR3 here is CASSQRLVDEQFF. In DNA, the CDR3 is TGCGCCAGCAGCCAACGACTAGTGGATGAGCAGTTCTTC.

The rearrangement links TRBV7-3 to TRBJ2-7; the match to TRBD2 covers 7 bases. J was trimmed by 3 bases and V by 3 bases; bases with no gene match: 14. The CDR3 covers 17 residues. The germline gives CDR1 SGHTA, CDR2 FQGTGA. In nucleotides, the CDR3 is TGTGCCAGCAGCTTGGGCTCCGGGAGGCCAGGGCACTACGAGCAGTACTTC. This codes for CASSLGSGRPGHYEQYF.

V and J are TRBV3-1 (or the pseudogene TRBV3-2) and TRBJ1-1; no firm D call. Per the germline V gene, CDR1 is LGHDT and CDR2 is YNNKEL (reference sequence). The CDR3 covers 15 residues. The V end was cut by 4 bases, the J end by 3 bases, with 15 bases between. CDR3 residues: CASSLTISSDTEAFF. In nucleotides, the CDR3 is TGTGCCAGCAGCCTCACGATTTCTTCGGACACTGAAGCTTTCTTT.

CDR3 bases: TGTGCCAGCTCACCTCCCGACAGGGGGGAGACCCAGTACTTC. Translated: CASSPPDRGETQYF. The rearrangement uses TRBV18 and TRBJ2-5; 9 bases line up with TRBD1. CDR1 KGHSH and CDR2 LQKENI come from the germline V gene. The CDR3 is 14 residues long. V shed 3 bases, J shed 5 bases, and the junction held 4 bases outside the gene matches.

The rearrangement uses TRBV2 and TRBJ2-5; TRBD1 agrees at 9 bases. Trimming cost V 8 bases and J 6 bases; bases outside gene matches: 10. Germline CDR1 SNHLY, CDR2 FYNNEI. CDR3 length: 14 amino acids. The CDR3: CASLMATGGKTQYF. CDR3 DNA: TGTGCCAGCTTGATGGCGACAGGGGGAAAGACCCAGTACTTC.

The rearrangement joins TRBV2 to TRBJ1-1, with 9 bases that match TRBD1. CDR3 length: 15 amino acids. After removal of 6 bases from V and 2 bases from J, the junction contained 7 bases not matched to a gene. Germline assignment: CDR1 SNHLY and CDR2 FYNNEI. The CDR3 sequence is CASRAEQGANTEAFF. DNA of the CDR3: TGTGCCAGCAGAGCAGAACAGGGGGCTAACACTGAAGCTTTCTTT.

The chain couples TRBV19 to TRBJ1-6, with D possibly matching TRBD1 (6 bases). The V end was cut by 4 bases, the J end by 8 bases, with 15 bases between. Germline V CDR1 and CDR2: LNHDA, SQIVND (reference sequence). This CDR3 has 15 residues. For the CDR3, the DNA is TGTGCCAGTAGTAGAGGGGACAAGGACGATTCACCCCTCCACTTT. Translating it yields CASSRGDKDDSPLHF.

The chain joins TRBV2 to TRBJ1-6; 8 nucleotides match TRBD1. The CDR3 has 13 amino acids. The germline V gene encodes CDR1 SNHLY and CDR2 FYNNEI. Losses at the gene ends were 7 bases for V and 14 bases for J; bases not matched to a gene: 10. DNA for the CDR3: TGTGCCAGCACGCGGGACAGGCTAGGGACCCTCCACTTT. This sequence encodes CASTRDRLGTLHF.

V gene TRBV29-1 combines with J gene TRBJ1-2; unclear D gene. The germline V gene encodes CDR1 SQVTM and CDR2 ANQGSEA. This CDR3 is built from 15 residues. V lost 6 bases to trimming and J lost 8 bases, with 25 bases between them. DNA of the CDR3: TGCAGCGTGGGCTTAGGTGTGGCAGGTCGTGGAGGCTACACCTTC. Translation: CSVGLGVAGRGGYTF.

The genes are TRBV7-2 and TRBJ2-1, with 10 bases aligning to TRBD2. CDR1 SGHTA and CDR2 FQGNSA come from the germline V gene. V was clipped by 5 bases and J by 1 base; unmatched bases: 2. The CDR3 extends over 15 amino acids. The CDR3 spells CASSASGSSYNEQFF. DNA for the CDR3: TGTGCCAGCAGCGCTAGCGGGAGTTCCTACAATGAGCAGTTCTTC.

V usage is TRBV5-1 and J usage is TRBJ2-1; a possible D gene is TRBD1 (6 bases). The CDR3 totals 15 residues. V lost 7 bases and J lost 4, with 18 bases in between. Germline CDR1 is SGHRS and CDR2 is YFSETQ. CDR3: CASSTGSLGYNEQFF. CDR3 DNA sequence: TGCGCCAGCTCTACAGGGTCTTTGGGGTACAATGAGCAGTTCTTC.

CDR3: CASSAIAGRRIDEQFF. The CDR3 region has the DNA TGTGCCAGCAGCGCCATAGCGGGGAGGAGGATTGATGAGCAGTTCTTC. V usage is TRBV9 and J usage is TRBJ2-1, with TRBD2 identical over 8 bases. The CDR3 consists of 16 residues. Trimming took 3 bases from V and 8 from J; bases not matched to a gene: 13. From germline, CDR1 is SGDLS and CDR2 YYNGEE.

The rearrangement joins TRBV5-1 to TRBJ1-1, with unresolved D. CDR1 and CDR2 from the germline V gene are SGHRS and YFSETQ. The CDR3 is 15 residues long. Trimming removed 4 bases from V and 3 bases from J, with 16 bases in between. Written as DNA, the CDR3 is TGCGCCAGCAGCCCGCACATCGATGAGGACACTGAAGCTTTCTTT. It translates to CASSPHIDEDTEAFF.

This sequence joins TRBV7-8 and TRBJ2-7; a weak D match, TRBD1 (7 bases). V was cut by 4 bases and J by 4 bases, with 23 bases left in between. The CDR3 has 17 residues. Germline CDR1 SGHVS, CDR2 FQNEAQ. CDR3 region: CASSWGVSDRTLYEQYF. CDR3 in DNA: TGTGCCAGCAGCTGGGGGGTCTCGGACAGGACCCTTTACGAGCAGTACTTC.

The J gene is TRBJ1-6, the V gene TRBV3-1 (or the pseudogene TRBV3-2), with a tentative D call TRBD1 (6 bases). The CDR3 spans 16 residues. CDR1 is LGHDT, CDR2 YNNKEL, per germline (reference sequence). The V and J ends lost 0 bases and 5 bases respectively, with 11 bases between them. For the CDR3, the DNA is TGTGCCAGCAGCCAAGAACGGACAGTGAATAATTCACCCCTCCACTTT. Amino acid sequence: CASSQERTVNNSPLHF.